This T cell receptor (beta chain) was documented in a study of cytomegalovirus exposure and HLA in healthy donors. Study-wide results and limits: Later, TCR association rates were found to vary by HLA locus, highest for DRB1 and lowest for HLA-C. Productive status was seen about 87% or about 30% of the time for most TCR beta V segments in an earlier analysis.

A remark on this clone: Its antigen is currently unknown.

Trimming left V 1 base short and J 4 bases short, with 7 bases between. CDR3 size: 13 residues. Germline assignment: CDR1 LGHNT and CDR2 FRNRAP. The PCR had 60 Vbeta and 13 Jbeta primers. Clones were read by immunoSEQ multiplex PCR, and TCRdb kept only the in-frame ones, dropping some. Among tens of thousands of clones listed, 75% to 85% were seen once. The sequence came from a woman aged 40-49 years in good health and CMV-seropositive. The genes are TRBV12-5 and TRBJ2-5; D possibly corresponds to TRBD1 (5 bases). Source material: PBMCs. This CDR3 is CASGLGGGETQYF. CDR3 DNA: TGTGCTAGTGGTTTGGGGGGCGGAGAGACCCAGTACTTC. Looking up the rest from reference TRBV12-5 and TRBJ2-5 gives the full variable domain: DARVTQTPRHKVTEMGQEVTMRCQPILGHNTVFWYRQTMMQGLELLAYFRNRAPLDDSGMPKDRFSAEMPDATLATLKIQPSEPRDSAVYFCASGLGGGETQYFGPGTRLLVL.